One and the same sample provided the 4 T cell receptor beta chains below, sequenced in a study of T cell responses to AZD1222 COVID-19 vaccine. Sequencing used immunoSEQ multiplex PCR; TCRdb keeps in-frame clones, though not all of them. The repertoire holds more than 75,000 clones, with approximately 90% as singletons. Sequences were derived from peripheral blood, sampled 28 days after the second AZD1222 dose. The receptors here all came from an adult who received the AZD1222 COVID-19 vaccine.

V and J are TRBV11-1 and TRBJ2-7, with D perhaps matching TRBD2 (6 bases). The V end was cut by 5 bases, the J end by 2 bases, with 16 bases between. CDR3 length: 15 residues. The germline V gene has CDR1 SGHAT and CDR2 FQDESV (reference sequence). CDR3 loop: CASSRRGRGTYEQYF. CDR3 in DNA: TGTGCCAGCAGCCGGCGGGGTAGGGGAACCTACGAGCAGTACTTC.

The V gene is TRBV7-8, the J gene TRBJ1-1; unclear D gene. Germline loops: CDR1 SGHVS, CDR2 FQNEAQ. This CDR3 comprises 13 residues. Trimming shortened V by 3 bases and J by 0 bases, and 5 bases separated the two germline ends. CDR3 loop: CASSFLLNTEAFF. The CDR3 DNA is TGTGCCAGCAGCTTCTTGCTGAACACTGAAGCTTTCTTT.

J is TRBJ1-5 and V is TRBV10-3, with D maybe TRBD1 (5 bases). The V end was cut by 6 bases, the J end by 2 bases, with 11 bases between. Germline CDR1 is ENHRY and CDR2 is SYGVKD. The CDR3 length is 14 residues. This CDR3 is CAISQQVGNQPQHF. DNA of the CDR3: TGTGCCATCAGCCAACAGGTAGGCAATCAGCCCCAGCATTTT.

The V gene is TRBV28, the J gene TRBJ1-6, with a tentative D call TRBD1 (6 bases). The CDR3 totals 13 residues. CDR1 and CDR2 from the germline V gene are MDHEN and SYDVKM. V gave up 6 bases and J gave up 10 bases, with 13 bases separating them. The CDR3 DNA reads TGTGCCAGCAGCATCTCAGGGGAGTCACCCCTCCACTTT. It encodes CASSISGESPLHF.